Included here is one T cell receptor beta chain sequence, with context. This record belongs to a study of blood T cell repertoires in COVID-19. Study-wide background: COVID-19 samples collected from the United States, Italy and Spain covered acute and convalescent phases. T cells, B-cell-depleted T cells, or PBMCs provided the cDNA or gDNA that served as material.

Source study methods: Reference gene primer amplification gave nucleated cell count estimates. This table comes from immunoSEQ multiplex PCR, and its TCRdb copy is limited to in-frame clones, with some not included. The DNA gave D and trimming, while V, J and clone size come from that table. The table lists 95,000 to 150,000 clones, around 87% of them singletons. V was clipped by 5 bases and J by 5 bases, with 13 bases between them. The CDR3 covers 14 residues. Germline loops: CDR1 SGHRS, CDR2 YFSETQ. The sample taken for sequencing was peripheral blood. The V gene is TRBV5-1, the J gene TRBJ1-4; maybe TRBD1 (5 bases). This clonotype was sampled from a woman between 70 and 85 years old with acute or convalescent COVID-19. The CDR3 loop reads CASSSGWENEKLFF. Here the CDR3 DNA reads TGCGCCAGCAGTTCAGGGTGGGAAAATGAAAAACTGTTTTTT.